These 10 T cell receptor beta chains originate from one sample sequenced in a study of human thymus T cells. Thymus tissue was removed during corrective cardiac surgery. The protocol was immunoSEQ multiplex PCR, while the TCRdb copy is restricted to in-frame clones and leaves out a portion. Of some 80,000 clones listed, nearly 98% are singletons. Material for sequencing was thymus tissue. These receptors all come from a boy younger than two with a congenital heart defect but otherwise immunologically healthy.

This chain uses TRBV27 with TRBJ2-7, with 8 nucleotides matching TRBD1. The CDR3 covers 16 residues. Unmatched junction bases numbered 10, after V lost 6 bases and J lost 0 bases. The V gene's germline CDR1 is MNHEY and CDR2 SMNVEV (reference sequence). The DNA of the CDR3 is TGTGCCAGCAGCCCAGTACCGGGACAGGTCTCCTACGAGCAGTACTTC. Encoded protein: CASSPVPGQVSYEQYF.

The J gene is TRBJ2-1, the V gene TRBV6-6; 9 nucleotides agree with TRBD1. The CDR3 is 15 residues long. The trim removed 0 bases at V and 8 bases at J, leaving 5 bases unmatched. Germline V lookup: CDR1 MNHNY, CDR2 SVGAGI (reference sequence). CDR3 amino acids: CASSYSDRGADEQFF. CDR3 nucleotide sequence: TGTGCCAGCAGTTACTCGGACAGGGGTGCCGATGAGCAGTTCTTC.

This chain uses TRBV2 with TRBJ1-1; TRBD1 agrees at 12 bases. Germline CDR1 reads SNHLY; CDR2 reads FYNNEI. This CDR3 contains 15 residues. The V and J ends lost 8 bases and 4 bases, in that order; junction bases with no gene match: 8. The CDR3 sequence is CASRDRGQEGTEAFF. CDR3 DNA: TGTGCCAGCCGGGACAGGGGGCAGGAAGGCACTGAAGCTTTCTTT.

The chain links TRBV5-1 to TRBJ2-3; 9 nucleotides align to TRBD2. V lost 5 bases and J lost 8; bases outside the gene matches: 15. In germline, CDR1 is SGHRS, CDR2 YFSETQ. This CDR3 comprises 16 residues. As DNA, the CDR3 is TGCGCCAGCAGTCCTTGGACTAGCGTGAAACTGGGTACGCAGTATTTT. Encoded protein: CASSPWTSVKLGTQYF.

The chain uses TRBV27 and TRBJ2-7; 8 nucleotides align to TRBD2. V dropped 6 bases and J dropped 7; count of bases not matched to a gene: 14. Germline CDR1 reads MNHEY; CDR2 reads SMNVEV (reference sequence). The CDR3 runs to 15 residues. The CDR3 DNA sequence: TGTGCCAGCAGCCACGGACTAGCACTCCACGGGGAGCAGTACTTC. Translation gives CASSHGLALHGEQYF.

The V gene is TRBV18, the J gene TRBJ2-1; D may be TRBD1 (6 bases). CDR3 length: 17 amino acids. The germline gives CDR1 KGHSH, CDR2 LQKENI. The germline V and J ends were trimmed by 1 base and 7 bases, with 20 bases remaining between them. The CDR3 coding sequence is TGTGCCAGCTCACCACGTCTCAGGGGCAGGTCACCGAATGAGCAGTTCTTC. It translates to CASSPRLRGRSPNEQFF.

This chain connects TRBV25-1 to TRBJ2-1, with 8 bases matching TRBD2. The J segment lost 9 bases and the V segment lost 2 bases, leaving 9 bases of the junction unmatched. Germline CDR1 and CDR2: MGHDK and SYGVNS. The CDR3 has 15 residues. The CDR3 DNA follows: TGTGCCAGCAGTGAAGGGTATGCGGGAGGAACTGAGCAGTTCTTC. This sequence encodes CASSEGYAGGTEQFF.

This chain links TRBV12-5 with TRBJ1-5; 9 nucleotides match TRBD1. This CDR3 has 14 amino acids. V was pared by 6 bases and J by 5 bases, with 5 bases of the junction left unmatched. The germline CDR1 and CDR2 sequences are LGHNT and FRNRAP. The CDR3 sequence: CASGLGQGHQPQHF. CDR3 DNA: TGTGCTAGTGGCCTGGGACAGGGCCATCAGCCCCAGCATTTT. Full variable domain (missing parts from reference TRBV12-5 and TRBJ1-5): DARVTQTPRHKVTEMGQEVTMRCQPILGHNTVFWYRQTMMQGLELLAYFRNRAPLDDSGMPKDRFSAEMPDATLATLKIQPSEPRDSAVYFCASGLGQGHQPQHFGDGTRLSIL.

This chain connects TRBV28 to TRBJ1-1; TRBD1 is a possible D gene (6 bases). This CDR3 is built from 19 residues. In germline, CDR1 is MDHEN, CDR2 SYDVKM. The V end lost 2 bases, the J end lost 3 bases, and 25 bases lay between the germline ends. DNA for the CDR3: TGTGCCAGCAGTTTAGAGAGAGGAGGGCAGGGGTGGTTGGACACTGAAGCTTTCTTT. The encoded protein is CASSLERGGQGWLDTEAFF.

The rearrangement joins TRBV10-3 to TRBJ2-3, with 9 bases lining up with TRBD2. V trimming: 9 bases; J trimming: 13 bases; junction bases outside the gene matches: 5. The CDR3 contains 10 residues. Germline V gene sequence: CDR1 ENHRY, CDR2 SYGVKD. In nucleotides, the CDR3 is TGTGCCATTAAGGGGACTAGCAAGTATTTT. Its protein product is CAIKGTSKYF.